The 29 T cell receptor beta chains below were found in one sample sequenced in a study of blood T cells in healthy people across ages. For the second PCR, which ran for 7 to 11 cycles, a sample-barcoded 5' primer and a J-beta primer mix were used. Each CDR3 protein gets one entry after TCRdb re-called the 5' RACE reads with MiXCR. Of around 1,900,000 distinct CDR3 sequences detected, 35% to 50% appear once; the ten largest clones hold under 25%. Sequencing was carried out using blood. The receptors here all came from a human donor in good health.

The chain joins TRBV4-1 to TRBJ2-1; a weak D match, TRBD2 (7 bases). V lost 4 bases to trimming and J lost 6 bases, with 10 bases between them. The germline V gene has CDR1 MGHRA and CDR2 YSYEKL. The CDR3 has 13 amino acids. DNA of the CDR3: TGCGCCAGCAGCCGTGCGGGGGCCAATGAGCAGTTCTTC. Its translation is CASSRAGANEQFF.

The table lists this clonotype with a few counts. The rearrangement joins TRBV2 to TRBJ2-5; TRBD1 matches 8 bases. The CDR3 covers 14 residues. Per the germline V gene, CDR1 is SNHLY and CDR2 is FYNNEI. After removal of 7 bases from V and 5 bases from J, the junction contained 9 bases not matched to a gene. The CDR3 region is CASTLQGGLETQYF. CDR3 DNA: TGTGCCAGCACCCTACAGGGGGGCCTGGAGACCCAGTACTTC. The full variable domain, with the rest looked up from reference TRBV2 and TRBJ2-5, is EPEVTQTPSHQVTQMGQEVILRCVPISNHLYFYWYRQILGQKVEFLVSFYNNEISEKSEIFDDQFSVERPDGSNFTLKIRSTKLEDSAMYFCASTLQGGLETQYFGPGTRLLVL.

This chain links TRBV27 with TRBJ2-6; D gene uncertain. Per germline, CDR1 MNHEY and CDR2 SMNVEV (reference sequence). V lost 8 bases, J lost 5 bases, and 4 bases lay in between. CDR3 length: 11 residues. The CDR3 sequence: CASGRANVLTF. The CDR3 bases are TGTGCCAGCGGGAGGGCCAACGTCCTGACTTTC.

This chain joins TRBV12-3 or TRBV12-4 and TRBJ2-1, with 10 bases identical to TRBD2. This CDR3 is 16 amino acids long. Trimming took 5 bases from V and 7 from J; bases not matched to a gene: 11. This CDR3 is CASSPVGLAGVNEQFF. The CDR3 DNA sequence: TGTGCCAGCAGTCCCGTGGGGCTAGCGGGGGTAAATGAGCAGTTCTTC.

Turning to this clonotype: Compared with germline, one end of the junction differs, possibly owing to a read error. The CDR3 sequence: CSGRTGGNSYERYF. The CDR3 nucleotides read TGCAGCGGGAGAACAGGGGGCAATTCATACGAGCGGTACTTC. The V gene is TRBV29-1, the J gene TRBJ2-7; TRBD1 matches at 9 bases. The CDR3 is 14 residues long. Looked up from germline, CDR1 is SQVTM and CDR2 is ANQGSEA.

The chain recombines TRBV6-2 or TRBV6-3 with TRBJ2-7; TRBD2 matches at 8 bases. Germline V gives CDR1 MNHEY, CDR2 SVGEGT. This CDR3 comprises 14 residues. The junction had 9 bases not matched to a gene; V was cut back by 7 bases and J by 4 bases. The CDR3 nucleotides read TGTGCCAGCAACCAGGCTAGCGGGTTTTACGAGCAGTACTTC. Translating it yields CASNQASGFYEQYF.

There are a few counts of this clonotype. The gene calls are TRBV20-1 and TRBJ1-2; TRBD1 matches 7 bases. This CDR3 contains 14 residues. Germline V gene lookup returns CDR1 DFQATT and CDR2 SNEGSKA (reference sequence). The V gene end was trimmed by 1 base and the J gene end by 4 bases; junction bases not matched to a gene: 6. Here the CDR3 DNA reads TGCAGTGCTAGAGTAGACAGGGCAATCTATGGCTACACCTTC. It is translated as CSARVDRAIYGYTF.

The rearrangement joins TRBV11-2 to TRBJ2-7; D unresolved. The CDR3 consists of 14 residues. Trimming left V 2 bases short and J 0 bases short, with 8 bases between. Germline lookup yields CDR1 SGHAT and CDR2 FQNNGV. In DNA, the CDR3 is TGTGCCAGCAGCTTATATCAGGCCTCCTACGAGCAGTACTTC. Translating gives CASSLYQASYEQYF. Full variable domain (rest looked up from reference TRBV11-2 and TRBJ2-7): EAGVAQSPRYKIIEKRQSVAFWCNPISGHATLYWYQQILGQGPKLLIQFQNNGVVDDSQLPKDRFSAERLKGVDSTLKIQPAKLEDSAVYLCASSLYQASYEQYFGPGTRLTVT.

The rearrangement joins TRBV20-1 to TRBJ1-1, with D possibly being TRBD1 (5 bases). CDR1 is DFQATT, CDR2 SNEGSKA, per germline (reference sequence). The V and J ends lost 0 bases and 6 bases respectively, with 11 bases between them. The CDR3 covers 13 residues. The CDR3 region has the DNA TGCAGTGCTAGAGATCTCGGGGCCCCTGAAGCTTTCTTT. This sequence encodes CSARDLGAPEAFF.

A few counts support this clonotype. The chain recombines TRBV27 with TRBJ2-6, with TRBD1 identical over 7 bases. The V and J ends lost 6 bases and 0 bases, in that order; junction bases with no gene match: 14. This CDR3 is 19 amino acids long. Per the germline V gene, CDR1 is MNHEY and CDR2 is SMNVEV (reference sequence). This CDR3 reads CASSPYGGQAPSGANVLTF. CDR3 DNA sequence: TGTGCCAGCAGCCCTTACGGCGGACAGGCCCCCTCTGGGGCCAACGTCCTGACTTTC.

This clonotype was observed a few times. The CDR3 nucleotides are TGTGCCAGCGGACATAAGAGGGGAGGAGAGACCCAGTACTTC. Protein sequence: CASGHKRGGETQYF. The rearrangement uses TRBV7-2 and TRBJ2-5, with a tentative D call TRBD2 (6 bases). Germline CDR1 is SGHTA and CDR2 is FQGNSA. The CDR3 spans 14 residues. V lost 8 bases and J lost 4, with 17 bases in between.

Details on this clonotype: A read error is likely, as this CDR3 ends without the conserved phenylalanine or tryptophan. No DNA is shown, since the ends of the CDR3 on it are uncertain; the CDR3 is the one TCRdb lists. V usage is TRBV24-1 and J usage is TRBJ2-1. The CDR3 length equals 15 residues, ends included. Per the germline V gene, CDR1 is KGHDR and CDR2 is SFDVKD. CDR3 residues: CATSDSLWMGYTFGS.

The CDR3 DNA sequence: TGCAGCGTTGTCTCCCTGGGACAGGGTAGTGGGAACTATGGCTACACCTTC. As protein: CSVVSLGQGSGNYGYTF. The rearrangement links TRBV29-1 to TRBJ1-2, with TRBD1 matching over 9 bases. The CDR3 runs 17 residues. V lost 4 bases and J lost 2; bases outside the gene matches: 14. From germline, CDR1 is SQVTM and CDR2 ANQGSEA.

In the case of this clonotype: An end of the junction does not agree with germline; a read error may underlie this. This chain links TRBV30 with TRBJ1-6, with D perhaps TRBD1 (6 bases). The CDR3 is made up of 17 amino acids. Germline values: CDR1 GTSNPN, CDR2 SVGIG (reference sequence). As DNA, the CDR3 is TGTGCCTGGAGTGTACGGGGGCCCGGGTCGAGAATTTCACCCCGCCACTTT. This codes for CAWSVRGPGSRISPRHF. Complete variable domain (other parts from reference TRBV30 and TRBJ1-6): SQTIHQWPATLVQPVGSPLSLECTVEGTSNPNLYWYRQAAGRGLQLLFYSVGIGQISSEVPQNLSASRPQDRQFILSSKKLLLSDSGFYLCAWSVRGPGSRISPRHFGNGTRLTVT.

The chain joins TRBV12-3 or TRBV12-4 to TRBJ2-2; D is unclear. Trimming pared 3 bases from V and 0 bases from J, leaving 17 bases between. The CDR3 is made up of 18 amino acids. CDR3 amino acids: CASSFPLVRVANTGELFF. As DNA, the CDR3 is TGTGCCAGCAGTTTCCCCCTGGTCCGGGTGGCGAACACCGGGGAGCTGTTTTTT.

This clonotype was picked up a small number of times. At one of its ends the junction is not consistent with the germline gene, which may arise from a read error. The chain employs TRBV12-3 or TRBV12-4 and TRBJ2-3, with TRBD2 identical over 10 bases. The CDR3 totals 14 residues. CDR3 amino acids: CASNLAGVTDAQYF. The CDR3 DNA is TGTGCCAGCAACCTAGCGGGGGTCACAGATGCGCAGTATTTT.

This clonotype was observed many times. The gene calls are TRBV6-5 and TRBJ1-4; TRBD1 matches 7 bases. The junction had 16 bases not matched to a gene; V was cut back by 5 bases and J by 10 bases. Germline lookup yields CDR1 MNHEY and CDR2 SVGAGI. This CDR3 is 16 amino acids long. The CDR3 loop is CASSGARDRSSGKLFF. The CDR3 DNA reads TGTGCCAGCAGTGGGGCTAGGGACAGATCTTCAGGAAAACTGTTTTTT.

This chain links TRBV29-1 with TRBJ2-7; D might be TRBD1 or TRBD2, each matching 5 bases. Germline V gives CDR1 SQVTM, CDR2 ANQGSEA. The V end was cut by 3 bases, the J end by 4 bases, with 16 bases between. The CDR3 covers 14 residues. The chain's CDR3 is CSVDLVGDGYEQYF. CDR3 in DNA: TGCAGCGTTGACCTAGTAGGGGACGGTTACGAGCAGTACTTC.

DNA for the CDR3: TGTGCCAGCAGACCCTACAGGGTATTTGGCACAGATACGCAGTATTTT. This sequence encodes CASRPYRVFGTDTQYF. The J gene is TRBJ2-3, the V gene TRBV27; tentative D call: TRBD1 (6 bases). This CDR3 is 16 amino acids long. The V gene's germline CDR1 is MNHEY and CDR2 SMNVEV (reference sequence). Trimming stripped 6 bases from V and 1 base from J, with 17 bases between.

CDR3 amino acids: CASGYGTTEAFF. The DNA of the CDR3 is TGTGCCAGCGGCTACGGGACCACTGAAGCTTTCTTT. This rearrangement joins TRBV27 to TRBJ1-1; a weak D match, TRBD1 (5 bases). V was pared by 8 bases and J by 4 bases, with 11 bases between. The CDR3 totals 12 residues. Germline V lookup: CDR1 MNHEY, CDR2 SMNVEV (reference sequence).

V usage is TRBV12-3 or TRBV12-4 and J usage is TRBJ2-1, with D tentatively TRBD2 (6 bases). The CDR3 covers 14 residues. V lost 2 bases and J 5 bases, leaving 10 bases between the germline ends. CDR3 coding DNA: TGTGCCAGCAGTTTACCGGGACTGAACAATGAGCAGTTCTTC. It yields the protein CASSLPGLNNEQFF.

This clonotype came up once. The chain combines TRBV7-2 with TRBJ2-5, with D perhaps matching TRBD2 (5 bases). The ends were cut back, 5 bases at V and 11 bases at J, with 18 bases in the middle. This CDR3 comprises 13 residues. Germline V gene sequence: CDR1 SGHTA, CDR2 FQGNSA. Here the CDR3 reads CASSRDFEGGQYF. In DNA, the CDR3 is TGTGCCAGCAGCCGTGACTTCGAGGGCGGGCAGTACTTC.

V and J are TRBV20-1 and TRBJ2-1; 8 bases align to TRBD2. The CDR3 sequence is 13 residues long. After removal of 8 bases from V and 12 bases from J, the junction contained 15 bases not matched to a gene. Germline V gene sequence: CDR1 DFQATT, CDR2 SNEGSKA (reference sequence). The CDR3 DNA sequence: TGCAGTACTGGGACTAGTGAATCCAGGGGGCAGTTCTTC. Its translation is CSTGTSESRGQFF.

This clonotype was seen more than once but under ten times. The rearrangement links TRBV29-1 to TRBJ2-5; possibly TRBD2 for D (5 bases). CDR3 size: 15 residues. Germline lookup yields CDR1 SQVTM and CDR2 ANQGSEA. V lost 4 bases and J 5 bases, leaving 20 bases between the germline ends. The DNA for the CDR3 is TGCAGCGTTGTTTGGCTAGCTTTTCTTCGTGAGACCCAGTACTTC. Encoded protein: CSVVWLAFLRETQYF. The full variable domain, its missing parts supplied by reference TRBV29-1 and TRBJ2-5, is SAVISQKPSRDICQRGTSLTIQCQVDSQVTMMFWYRQQPGQSLTLIATANQGSEATYESGFVIDKFPISRPNLTFSTLTVSNMSPEDSSIYLCSVVWLAFLRETQYFGPGTRLLVL.

This clonotype was picked up a small number of times. V usage is TRBV4-1 and J usage is TRBJ2-4; D may be TRBD1 or TRBD2 (5 bases each). The V end lost 2 bases, the J end lost 4 bases, and 9 bases lay between the germline ends. CDR3 length: 14 residues. The germline V gene encodes CDR1 MGHRA and CDR2 YSYEKL. Here the CDR3 reads CASSQPGRKNIQYF. The DNA of the CDR3 is TGCGCCAGCAGCCAACCGGGACGAAAAAACATTCAGTACTTC.

The chain couples TRBV9 to TRBJ2-3, with a tentative D call TRBD1 (6 bases). V lost 4 bases, J lost 1 base, and 13 bases lay in between. This CDR3 is built from 15 residues. Germline-derived CDR1 and CDR2 are SGDLS and YYNGEE. For the CDR3, the DNA is TGTGCCAGCAGCTCAGGGGCGGCGGGCACAGATACGCAGTATTTT. Amino acids: CASSSGAAGTDTQYF.

This rearrangement joins TRBV4-3 to TRBJ1-2; no definite D call. CDR3 length: 15 residues. Trimming shortened V by 6 bases and J by 4 bases, and 18 bases separated the two germline ends. Germline lookup yields CDR1 LGHNA and CDR2 YSLEER. The CDR3 is CASRVSRANAYGYTF. Here the CDR3 DNA reads TGCGCCAGCAGAGTTTCAAGGGCCAATGCCTATGGCTACACCTTC.

The V call is TRBV3-1, the J call TRBJ1-6; 9 bases line up with TRBD1. Germline assignment: CDR1 LGHDT and CDR2 YNNKEL (reference sequence). This CDR3 has 14 amino acids. The ends lost 4 bases at V and 8 bases at J; junction bases unmatched: 3. CDR3 sequence: CASSRQGVDSPLHF. CDR3 DNA sequence: TGTGCCAGCAGCCGACAGGGGGTTGATTCACCCCTCCACTTT.

The sample holds a few counts of this clonotype. This rearrangement joins TRBV7-9 to TRBJ2-6; TRBD1 might be the D (6 bases). Trimming shortened V by 6 bases and J by 5 bases, and 26 bases separated the two germline ends. This CDR3 is built from 19 residues. Looked up from germline, CDR1 is SEHNR and CDR2 is FQNEAQ (reference sequence). This CDR3 is CASRRTGTRRDKRANVLTF. CDR3 nucleotides: TGTGCCAGCAGGCGTACCGGGACACGGCGAGATAAGCGGGCCAACGTCCTGACTTTC.